This entry lists 15 T cell receptor beta chains sequenced from one sample in a study of T cell changes during pregnancy in multiple sclerosis. Measured with immunoSEQ multiplex PCR; TCRdb has only the in-frame clones, and not every one. The sample lists about 59,000 clones; 80% to 95% were seen once. This specimen was peripheral blood, taken in the third trimester of pregnancy. These receptor sequences come from a female donor in good health, enrolled as a control in a pregnancy study.

Written as DNA, the CDR3 is TGTGCCAGTAGTATTATCGGCTACGAGCAGTACTTC. Translated: CASSIIGYEQYF. The chain carries TRBV19 and TRBJ2-7, with D uncertain. This CDR3 comprises 12 residues. The V gene's germline CDR1 is LNHDA and CDR2 SQIVND (reference sequence). The germline V and J ends were trimmed by 3 bases and 3 bases, with 6 bases remaining between them.

This clone has only one observation. The rearrangement uses TRBV25-1 and TRBJ1-5; 7 bases agree with TRBD1. With V trimmed by 3 bases and J by 6 bases, 5 bases remained unmatched. The germline V gene encodes CDR1 MGHDK and CDR2 SYGVNS. CDR3 length: 14 residues. The CDR3 sequence is CASSDWTGGQPQHF. The CDR3 region has the DNA TGTGCCAGCAGTGATTGGACAGGAGGTCAGCCCCAGCATTTT.

The chain has TRBV4-3 and TRBJ2-5; a weak D match, TRBD1 (5 bases). V shed 0 bases and J shed 5 bases, with 13 bases lying between them. There are 15 residues in the CDR3. Germline V gene sequence: CDR1 LGHNA, CDR2 YSLEER. The CDR3 loop reads CASSQDRAGKETQYF. CDR3 in DNA: TGCGCCAGCAGCCAAGATAGGGCAGGGAAGGAGACCCAGTACTTC.

V and J are TRBV19 and TRBJ2-1; D remains unclear. This CDR3 has 16 amino acids. Germline CDR1 and CDR2: LNHDA and SQIVND (reference sequence). The V and J ends lost 5 bases and 5 bases respectively, with 19 bases between them. The CDR3 loop reads CASSPSGQLPHNEQFF. The CDR3 nucleotides read TGTGCCAGTAGTCCTTCGGGTCAATTACCCCACAATGAGCAGTTCTTC.

V usage is TRBV18 and J usage is TRBJ1-1; maybe TRBD1 (5 bases). V lost 2 bases and J 0 bases, leaving 7 bases between the germline ends. This CDR3 spans 14 amino acids. CDR1 and CDR2 (germline): KGHSH, LQKENI. CDR3 sequence reads: CASSPADMNTEAFF. Written as DNA, the CDR3 is TGTGCCAGCTCACCAGCGGACATGAACACTGAAGCTTTCTTT.

The V call is TRBV5-1, the J call TRBJ2-2, with 13 positions matching TRBD2. The V segment lost 0 bases and the J segment 6 bases; nucleotides outside the gene matches: 2. Germline V gives CDR1 SGHRS, CDR2 YFSETQ. The CDR3 runs 16 residues. CDR3 DNA: TGCGCCAGCAGCTTGGTACTAGCGGGGGGGCCCGGGGAGCTGTTTTTT. It yields the protein CASSLVLAGGPGELFF.

The chain employs TRBV9 and TRBJ1-2; 11 bases line up with TRBD1. The germline CDR1 and CDR2 sequences are SGDLS and YYNGEE. J lost 5 bases, V lost 0 bases, and 3 bases had no gene match. This CDR3 comprises 15 residues. In nucleotides, the CDR3 is TGTGCCAGCAGCGTAGTAGGGACAGGGGGTTATGGCTACACCTTC. It encodes CASSVVGTGGYGYTF.

This chain links TRBV7-2 with TRBJ1-5, with D unresolved. The CDR3 consists of 17 residues. The germline CDR1 and CDR2 sequences are SGHTA and FQGNSA. V was shortened by 1 base and J by 0 bases, with 13 bases between the two germline ends. The CDR3 sequence is CASSLELSGYSNQPQHF. The CDR3 region has the DNA TGTGCCAGCAGCTTAGAGCTGTCAGGCTATAGCAATCAGCCCCAGCATTTT.

The chain couples TRBV25-1 to TRBJ1-1; D uncertain. The CDR3 is 14 residues long. Germline CDR1 and CDR2: MGHDK and SYGVNS. The V gene lost 3 bases and the J gene lost 4 bases, with 12 bases spanning the gap. CDR3: CASSEAGPVTEAFF. DNA for the CDR3: TGTGCCAGCAGTGAGGCAGGCCCAGTCACTGAAGCTTTCTTT.

The V gene is TRBV21-1, the J gene TRBJ2-3; the D segment call TRBD2 is taken from the table without a DNA check. TRBV21-1 is a pseudogene locus. The CDR3 contains 15 residues. The CDR3 sequence: CASSNLGLVLDTQYF. In nucleotides, the CDR3 is TGTGCCAGCAGCAATTTGGGACTAGTTTTGGATACGCAGTATTTT.

The genes are TRBV19 and TRBJ2-6; possibly TRBD1 for D (6 bases). V was shortened by 1 base and J by 0 bases, with 13 bases between the two germline ends. The CDR3 loop spans 18 amino acids. The germline gives CDR1 LNHDA, CDR2 SQIVND (reference sequence). The CDR3 region is CASSIGGRHYSGANVLTF. The CDR3 nucleotides are TGTGCCAGTAGTATAGGGGGGCGACACTACTCTGGGGCCAACGTCCTGACTTTC.

This clone was seen only a few times. J is TRBJ2-2 and V is TRBV10-3, with D possibly TRBD1 on 6 matching bases. Germline lookup yields CDR1 ENHRY and CDR2 SYGVKD. Trimming took 2 bases from V and 5 from J, leaving 6 bases between them. This CDR3 region has 13 residues. This chain's CDR3 is CAISERGTGELFF. CDR3 in DNA: TGTGCCATCAGTGAGAGGGGGACCGGGGAGCTGTTTTTT.

V usage is TRBV19 and J usage is TRBJ2-1, with 12 bases that match TRBD2. CDR1 is LNHDA, CDR2 SQIVND, per germline (reference sequence). CDR3 length: 16 residues. J gave up 7 bases and V 0 bases, and 4 bases lay outside the gene matches. CDR3 amino acids: CASSIDGLAGSNEQFF. Written as DNA, the CDR3 is TGTGCCAGTAGTATAGATGGACTAGCGGGGAGTAATGAGCAGTTCTTC.

CDR3 residues: CASSPDGRGELFF. CDR3 nucleotides: TGCGCCAGCAGCCCGGACGGCCGCGGGGAACTGTTTTTT. The chain combines TRBV5-1 with TRBJ1-4, with D uncertain. This CDR3 spans 13 amino acids. Trimming removed 4 bases from V and 12 bases from J, with 16 bases in between. Germline V lookup: CDR1 SGHRS, CDR2 YFSETQ.

This chain joins TRBV18 and TRBJ2-7, with 8 nucleotides matching TRBD2. V lost 6 bases, J lost 6 bases, and 13 bases stayed unmatched. The length of the CDR3 is 15 residues. Germline V gene sequence: CDR1 KGHSH, CDR2 LQKENI. CDR3: CASSPIGLAPAEQYF. DNA of the CDR3: TGTGCCAGCTCCCCCATCGGACTAGCCCCTGCCGAGCAGTACTTC.